This TCR beta chain was sequenced for a study of blood T cell repertoires in COVID-19 (TCRdb year 2020). About the study as a whole: Samples covering the acute and convalescent phases of COVID-19 were provided by collaborators in the United States, Italy and Spain. The prospective study material was composed of cDNA or gDNA derived from T cells, B-cell-depleted T cells, or PBMCs. The dataset comprised deeply sampled blood TCRbeta repertoires from subjects exposed to, actively infected with, or recovered from COVID-19. The repertoires were made available in a free public database intended to serve as a resource for research on the immune response to SARS-CoV-2. The samples were drawn from the first 160 participants of the ongoing ImmuneRACE study and from 1,254 subjects provided by 6 global collaborators. A de-identified subject ID, COVID-19 status, age in years and sex were almost always included in the sample metadata. Where HLA class I and class II types were available, the types were taken from metadata supplied by the sample provider, not from assay-based typing.

TCRbeta CDR3 regions were amplified from genomic DNA by means of the immunoSEQ Assay, a bias-controlled multiplex PCR. In the authors' own workflow: The number of nucleated cells in each sample was estimated from the amplification of reference gene primers within the assay. Sequence reads were collapsed and filtered to measure the absolute abundance of every unique TCRbeta CDR3 rearrangement. For each sample, productive Simpson clonality was calculated as the square root of Simpson's diversity index over productive rearrangements. Sourced from immuneACCESS, this table was stored by TCRdb with only in-frame sequences that have V and J called. A share of the clones is absent; for the studies checked, an unresolved V gene accounts for under half, and the remainder has no known explanation. From that table come the V and J calls and clone size; the DNA was used to work out D and trimming. For this sample there are approximately 170,000 clones; 83% appear just once. Around 2% of the sample is taken by the ten largest.

Collaborating institutions collected whole blood in K2EDTA tubes following their own protocols. Collaborator samples were shipped for TCRbeta analysis as frozen whole blood, isolated PBMCs, or DNA extracted from either sample type. CDR1 and CDR2 (SGHDT, YYEEEE) derive from the germline V gene. At the junction V is shortened by 4 bases and J by 5 bases, with 12 bases in between. Reading from cysteine to phenylalanine, the CDR3 counts 13 amino acids. Only the CDR3 DNA stays, 39 bases, in frame from base 1. Note on this clone: The antigen it binds to is not known. The input lacks base qualities; no much larger clone sits a single base away.

The paper's findings and limits, for the study overall: The amount of clinical and demographic metadata varied by source and participant and was provided uncurated.

The chain was built from TRBV5-6 and TRBJ2-5, with no confident D gene call. This receptor was taken from a woman older than 75 with acute or convalescent COVID-19. The sample comprised peripheral blood. The nucleotide sequence is given as TGTGCCAGCAGCGCTGTCGCTCAGGAGACCCAGTACTTC. Translation gives CASSAVAQETQYF.